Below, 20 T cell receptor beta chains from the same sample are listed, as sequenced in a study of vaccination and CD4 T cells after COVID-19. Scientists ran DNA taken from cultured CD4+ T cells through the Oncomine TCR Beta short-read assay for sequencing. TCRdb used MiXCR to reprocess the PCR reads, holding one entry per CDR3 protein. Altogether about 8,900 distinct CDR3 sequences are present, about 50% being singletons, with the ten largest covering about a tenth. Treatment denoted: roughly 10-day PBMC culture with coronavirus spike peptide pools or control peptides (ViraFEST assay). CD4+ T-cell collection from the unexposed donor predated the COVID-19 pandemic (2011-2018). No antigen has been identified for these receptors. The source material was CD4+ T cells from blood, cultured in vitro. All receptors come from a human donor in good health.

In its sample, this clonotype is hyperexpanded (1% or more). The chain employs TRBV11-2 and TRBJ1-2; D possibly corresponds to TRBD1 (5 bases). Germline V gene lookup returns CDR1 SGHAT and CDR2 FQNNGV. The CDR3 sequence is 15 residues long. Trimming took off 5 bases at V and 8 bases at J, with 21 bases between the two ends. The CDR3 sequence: CASSPEGASLGGYTF. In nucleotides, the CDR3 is TGTGCCAGCAGCCCTGAAGGGGCCTCACTCGGGGGCTACACCTTC.

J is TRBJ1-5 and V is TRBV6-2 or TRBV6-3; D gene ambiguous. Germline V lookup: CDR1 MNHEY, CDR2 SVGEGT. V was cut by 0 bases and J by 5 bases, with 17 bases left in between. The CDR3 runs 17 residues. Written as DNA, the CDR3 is TGTGCCAGCAGTTACTCGATACGGGCAAAGGGTTATCAGCCCCAGCATTTT. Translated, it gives CASSYSIRAKGYQPQHF.

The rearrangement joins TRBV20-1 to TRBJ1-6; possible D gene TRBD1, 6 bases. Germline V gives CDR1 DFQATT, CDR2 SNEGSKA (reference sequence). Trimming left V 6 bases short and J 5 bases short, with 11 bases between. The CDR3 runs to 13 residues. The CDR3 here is CSAVQGDNSPLHF. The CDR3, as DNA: TGCAGTGCAGTACAGGGAGATAATTCACCCCTCCACTTT.

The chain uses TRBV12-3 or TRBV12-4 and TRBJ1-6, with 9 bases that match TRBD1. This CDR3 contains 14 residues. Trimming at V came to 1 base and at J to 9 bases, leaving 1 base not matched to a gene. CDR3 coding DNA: TGTGCCAGCAGTTTAGGGACAGGGGTTTCACCCCTCCACTTT. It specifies CASSLGTGVSPLHF.

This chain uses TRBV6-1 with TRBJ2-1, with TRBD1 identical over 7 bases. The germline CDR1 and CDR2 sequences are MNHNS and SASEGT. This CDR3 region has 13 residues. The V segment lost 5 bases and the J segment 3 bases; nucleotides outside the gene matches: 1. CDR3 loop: CASSRDSYNEQFF. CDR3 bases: TGTGCCAGCAGTAGGGACAGCTACAATGAGCAGTTCTTC.

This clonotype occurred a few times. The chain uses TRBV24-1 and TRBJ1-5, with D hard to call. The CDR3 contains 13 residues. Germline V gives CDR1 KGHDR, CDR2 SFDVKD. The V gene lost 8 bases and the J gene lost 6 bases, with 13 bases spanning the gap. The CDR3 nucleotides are TGTGCCACCAAGAGCGCGGAGGGTCAGCCCCAGCATTTT. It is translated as CATKSAEGQPQHF.

The CDR3 DNA reads TGTGCCAGCAGCCTCAGCGGGGGGGCTACCTACGAGCAGTACTTC. Amino acids: CASSLSGGATYEQYF. The genes are TRBV6-2 or TRBV6-3 and TRBJ2-7, with 10 bases lining up with TRBD2. Germline values: CDR1 MNHEY, CDR2 SVGEGT. The CDR3 consists of 15 residues. Trimming removed 6 bases from V and 2 bases from J; junction bases left unmatched: 7.

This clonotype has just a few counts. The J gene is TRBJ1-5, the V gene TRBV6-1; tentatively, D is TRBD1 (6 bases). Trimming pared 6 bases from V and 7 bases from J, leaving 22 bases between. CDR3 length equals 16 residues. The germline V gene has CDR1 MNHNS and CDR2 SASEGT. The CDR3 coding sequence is TGTGCCAGCAGATTATCGGGGGGCGAATCCTTCCAGCCCCAGCATTTT. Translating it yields CASRLSGGESFQPQHF.

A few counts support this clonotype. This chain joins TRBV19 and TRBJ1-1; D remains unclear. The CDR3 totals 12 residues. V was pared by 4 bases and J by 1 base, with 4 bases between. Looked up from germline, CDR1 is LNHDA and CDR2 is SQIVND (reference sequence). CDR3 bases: TGTGCCAGTAGTAGACAGAACACTGAAGCTTTCTTT. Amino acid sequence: CASSRQNTEAFF.

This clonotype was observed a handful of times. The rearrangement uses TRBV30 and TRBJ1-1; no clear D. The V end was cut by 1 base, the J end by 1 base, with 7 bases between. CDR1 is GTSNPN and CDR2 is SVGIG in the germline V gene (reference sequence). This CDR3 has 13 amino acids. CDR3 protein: CAWSDRGNTEAFF. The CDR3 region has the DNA TGTGCCTGGAGTGATCGGGGGAACACTGAAGCTTTCTTT.

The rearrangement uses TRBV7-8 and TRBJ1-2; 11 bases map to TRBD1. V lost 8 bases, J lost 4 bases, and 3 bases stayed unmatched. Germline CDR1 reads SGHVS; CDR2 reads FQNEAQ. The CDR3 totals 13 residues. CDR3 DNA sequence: TGTGCCAGCGGACAGGGGGCGGGCTATGGCTACACCTTC. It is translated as CASGQGAGYGYTF.

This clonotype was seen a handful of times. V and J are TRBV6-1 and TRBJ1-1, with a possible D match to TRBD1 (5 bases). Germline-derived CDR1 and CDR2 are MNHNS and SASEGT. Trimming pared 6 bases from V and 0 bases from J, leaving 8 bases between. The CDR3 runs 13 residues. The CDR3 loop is CASSRAVNTEAFF. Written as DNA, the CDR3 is TGTGCCAGCAGCAGGGCAGTGAACACTGAAGCTTTCTTT.

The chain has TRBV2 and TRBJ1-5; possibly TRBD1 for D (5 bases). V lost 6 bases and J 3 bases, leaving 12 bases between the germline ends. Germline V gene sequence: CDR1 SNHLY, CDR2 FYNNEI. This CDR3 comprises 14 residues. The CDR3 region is CASSGHQPNQPQHF. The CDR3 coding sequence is TGTGCCAGCAGCGGACACCAGCCCAATCAGCCCCAGCATTTT.

CDR3 loop: CASSPGAGAYEQYF. CDR3 coding DNA: TGCGCCAGCAGCCCTGGAGCGGGAGCGTACGAGCAGTACTTC. The chain combines TRBV5-1 with TRBJ2-7, with TRBD2 identical over 8 bases. J was trimmed by 4 bases and V by 4 bases; bases with no gene match: 7. CDR3 length: 14 residues. Per the germline V gene, CDR1 is SGHRS and CDR2 is YFSETQ.

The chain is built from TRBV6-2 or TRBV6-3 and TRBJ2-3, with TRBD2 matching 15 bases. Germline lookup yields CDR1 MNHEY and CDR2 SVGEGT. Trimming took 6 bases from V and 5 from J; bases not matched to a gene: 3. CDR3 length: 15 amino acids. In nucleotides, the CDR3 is TGTGCCAGCAGCTGGGGACTAGCGGGAGGAGATACGCAGTATTTT. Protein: CASSWGLAGGDTQYF.

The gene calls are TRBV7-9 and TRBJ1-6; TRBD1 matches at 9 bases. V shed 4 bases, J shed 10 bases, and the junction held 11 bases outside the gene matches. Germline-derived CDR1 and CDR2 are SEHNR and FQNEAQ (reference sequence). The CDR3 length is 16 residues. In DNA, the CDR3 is TGTGCCAGCAGCTCCACTATCACAGGGGGCAAGTCACCCCTCCACTTT. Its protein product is CASSSTITGGKSPLHF.

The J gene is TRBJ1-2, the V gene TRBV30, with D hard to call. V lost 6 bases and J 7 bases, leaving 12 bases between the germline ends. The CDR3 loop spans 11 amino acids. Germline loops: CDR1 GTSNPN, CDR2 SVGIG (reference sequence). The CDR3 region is CACFEAPGYTF. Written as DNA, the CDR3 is TGTGCCTGCTTCGAAGCCCCTGGCTACACCTTC.

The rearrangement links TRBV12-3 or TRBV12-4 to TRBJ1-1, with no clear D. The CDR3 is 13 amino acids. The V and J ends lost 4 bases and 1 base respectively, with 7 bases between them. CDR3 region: CASSSRANTEAFF. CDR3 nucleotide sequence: TGTGCCAGCAGTTCGAGAGCGAACACTGAAGCTTTCTTT.

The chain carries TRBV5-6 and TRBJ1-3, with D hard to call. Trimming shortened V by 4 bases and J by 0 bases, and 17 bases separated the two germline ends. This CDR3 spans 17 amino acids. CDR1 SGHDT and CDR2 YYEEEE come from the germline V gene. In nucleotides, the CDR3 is TGTGCCAGCAGCCGAAAGCCTATCCTGAGCTCTGGAAACACCATATATTTT. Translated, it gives CASSRKPILSSGNTIYF.

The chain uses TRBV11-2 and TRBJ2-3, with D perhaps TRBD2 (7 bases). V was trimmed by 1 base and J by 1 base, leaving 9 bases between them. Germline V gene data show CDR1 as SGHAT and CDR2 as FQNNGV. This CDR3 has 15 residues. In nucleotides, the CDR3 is TGTGCCAGCAGCTTAGCGGGGGGCCGCACAGATACGCAGTATTTT. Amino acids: CASSLAGGRTDTQYF. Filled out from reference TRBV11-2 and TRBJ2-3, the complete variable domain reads EAGVAQSPRYKIIEKRQSVAFWCNPISGHATLYWYQQILGQGPKLLIQFQNNGVVDDSQLPKDRFSAERLKGVDSTLKIQPAKLEDSAVYLCASSLAGGRTDTQYFGPGTRLTVL.